A selection of T cell receptor beta chains follows, all from one sample in a study of blood T cell repertoires in COVID-19. Profiled with immunoSEQ multiplex PCR; TCRdb holds only in-frame clones, not every one. The sample contains some 200,000 clones, around nine tenths of which appear only once. Source material: peripheral blood. Receptors originate from a woman aged 40 to 50 with acute or convalescent COVID-19. The CDR3 runs from the conserved cysteine through the conserved F or W. D genes are given only for firm matches. Size is stated for part of the rows, as once, few or many counts, or as a class when the clone is expanded.

>-|-|TRBV5-6|TRBJ1-1|14
TGTGCCAGCAGCTTGCGGGGATTGAACACTGAAGCTTTCTTT
CASSLRGLNTEAFF
>TRBD2|-|TRBV5-1|TRBJ2-5|16
TGCGCCAGCAGCTTGGGGCGCGGGGGGGCCCGGGAGACCCAGTACTTC
CASSLGRGGARETQYF
>-|-|TRBV3-1/TRBV3-2|TRBJ2-5|16
TGTGCCAGCAGCCTAAATGGAGAGGGCGTCCAAGAGACCCAGTACTTC
CASSLNGEGVQETQYF
>TRBD2|once|TRBV5-4|TRBJ2-1|17
TGTGCCAGCAGCCCAGGGGCCGGCGGGGGGGCCAGAAATGAGCAGTTCTTC
CASSPGAGGGARNEQFF
>TRBD1|-|TRBV4-2|TRBJ2-5|17
TGTGCCAGCAGCCCGATTTCTAGCGGACAGGGGGGGGAGACCCAGTACTTC
CASSPISSGQGGETQYF
>TRBD2|-|TRBV6-5|TRBJ2-1|14
TGTGCCAGCAGTCCCGGACTAGCGGGGGGGGAGCAGTTCTTC
CASSPGLAGGEQFF
>TRBD1|once|TRBV15|TRBJ2-5|15
TGTGCCACCAGCAGAGACAGGGGGTTGCAAGAGACCCAGTACTTC
CATSRDRGLQETQYF
>-|-|TRBV18|TRBJ1-3|13
TGTGCCAGCGCCGAGACTTCTGGAAACACCATATATTTT
CASAETSGNTIYF
>TRBD2|-|TRBV4-2|TRBJ2-5|20
TGTGCCAGCAGCCCGAGATCTCAACGACTAGCGGGGGGAGGTCAAGAGACCCAGTACTTC
CASSPRSQRLAGGGQETQYF
>TRBD1|once|TRBV25-1|TRBJ2-2|16
TGTGCCAGCAGTGAATATGGGACAGGGAACACCGGGGAGCTGTTTTTT
CASSEYGTGNTGELFF
>-|-|TRBV3-1/TRBV3-2|TRBJ2-1|12
TGTGCCAGCAGCCAAGATAATCATGAGCAGTTCTTC
CASSQDNHEQFF
>-|-|TRBV2|TRBJ2-2|15
TGTGCCAGCAGTGGGTATAGACAGACCACCGGGGAGCTGTTTTTT
CASSGYRQTTGELFF
>TRBD2|-|TRBV10-3|TRBJ2-1|12
TGTGCCATCAGTCCCGGGGGGGGTGAGCAGTTCTTC
CAISPGGGEQFF
>-|-|TRBV19|TRBJ1-1|13
TGTGCCAGTAGTATAGGCGTCGGGATTGAAGCTTTCTTT
CASSIGVGIEAFF
>-|once|TRBV19|TRBJ1-3|17
TGTGCCAGTAGCCCCGGGGGGGGGACGCTCTCTGGAAACACCATATATTTT
CASSPGGGTLSGNTIYF
>TRBD2|-|TRBV7-2|TRBJ2-5|15
TGTGCCAGCAGCAGACCTAGCGGGGAGCGCGAGACCCAGTACTTC
CASSRPSGERETQYF
>TRBD1|-|TRBV28|TRBJ1-1|15
TGTGCCAGCAGGGGGCGACAGGGACCGAACACTGAAGCTTTCTTT
CASRGRQGPNTEAFF
>-|once|TRBV6-5|TRBJ1-1|13
TGTGCCAGCAGTTACGCGCAGAACACTGAAGCTTTCTTT
CASSYAQNTEAFF
>TRBD2|-|TRBV5-6|TRBJ2-1|16
TGTGCCAGCAGCTTGGAGGGTAGCGGGATCTTCAATGAGCAGTTCTTC
CASSLEGSGIFNEQFF
>TRBD1|-|TRBV18|TRBJ1-1|15
TGTGCCAGCTCACCGGAGACAGGGGGTAGGACTGAAGCTTTCTTT
CASSPETGGRTEAFF
>TRBD1|few|TRBV6-2/TRBV6-3|TRBJ1-5|13
TGTGCCAGCAGCGGACAGGTAGGCCAGCCCCAGCATTTT
CASSGQVGQPQHF
>-|-|TRBV2|TRBJ1-1|14
TGTGCCAGCAGTGCTCGGGGGGGGTACACTGAAGCTTTCTTT
CASSARGGYTEAFF
>TRBD2|once|TRBV12-5|TRBJ2-3|18
TGTGCTAGTGGTGGGGCCCTTGGACTAGCGGGCAGCACAGATACGCAGTATTTT
CASGGALGLAGSTDTQYF
>TRBD1|few|TRBV24-1|TRBJ2-2|13
TGTGCCACTAGGGGGCTGAACACCGGGGAGCTGTTTTTT
CATRGLNTGELFF
>-|few|TRBV19|TRBJ1-2|13
TGTGCCAGTACGGTTTTGCGTGGCTATGGCTACACCTTC
CASTVLRGYGYTF
>-|-|TRBV5-6|TRBJ1-2|15
TGTGCCAGCAGCAGGCAGGGGCGGCTGGACTATGGCTACACCTTC
CASSRQGRLDYGYTF
>-|-|TRBV6-5|TRBJ1-2|15
TGTGCCAGCAGTTACTCATTTGGGGGCGCACGAGGCTACACCTTC
CASSYSFGGARGYTF
>-|-|TRBV3-1/TRBV3-2|TRBJ2-1|17
TGTGCCAGCAGCCAAGAAGGGGTCCCCTCACCCTACAATGAGCAGTTCTTC
CASSQEGVPSPYNEQFF
>TRBD2|-|TRBV7-2|TRBJ2-1|16
TGTGCCAGCAGCCCCCCTGGGGGGCGGGGGGCGCAAGAGCAGTTCTTC
CASSPPGGRGAQEQFF
>-|-|TRBV9|TRBJ1-2|11
TGTGCCAGCAGCGGCCCCCCGGGGTACACCTTC
CASSGPPGYTF
>TRBD1|once|TRBV10-3|TRBJ1-3|15
TGTGCCACAGGGACCGGGACAGGGGCTGGAAACACCATATATTTT
CATGTGTGAGNTIYF
>-|once|TRBV2|TRBJ1-1|13
TGTGCCAGCAGTACGGGACTGAATATTGAAGCTTTCTTT
CASSTGLNIEAFF
>TRBD1|-|TRBV4-1|TRBJ1-2|15
TGCGCCAGCAGCCACCCCGGACAGGCTAGAGATGGCTACACCTTC
CASSHPGQARDGYTF
>-|once|TRBV10-2|TRBJ1-5|13
TGCGCCAGCAACACAGGGAGAAATCAGCCCCAGCATTTT
CASNTGRNQPQHF
>-|-|TRBV12-5|TRBJ2-1|17
TGTGCTAGTGGTTTGGTACCAGGGGGGTCGCGAGGAAATGAGCAGTTCTTC
CASGLVPGGSRGNEQFF
>-|-|TRBV2|TRBJ1-5|15
TGTGCCAGCAGTGACGTCGGGCAGGGAGGTCAGCCCCAGCATTTT
CASSDVGQGGQPQHF
>TRBD2|-|TRBV5-1|TRBJ2-5|16
TGCGCCAGCAGCCTGGGACTAGCGGGGGTGTTAGAGACCCAGTACTTC
CASSLGLAGVLETQYF
>-|-|TRBV3-1/TRBV3-2|TRBJ1-5|15
TGTGCCAGCAGCCAAGGCTCACGGGGCAATCAGCCCCAGCATTTT
CASSQGSRGNQPQHF
>-|-|TRBV10-1|TRBJ2-3|16
TGCGCCAGCAGTGAAAACCCCAGGGGAGGGACAGATACGCAGTATTTT
CASSENPRGGTDTQYF
>TRBD1|-|TRBV30|TRBJ2-1|15
TGTGCCTGGAGTGCCGGGACAGGGGGTAGGAATGAGCAGTTCTTC
CAWSAGTGGRNEQFF
>-|-|TRBV7-8|TRBJ1-1|12
TGTGCCAGCAGCTTCACTGGCACTGAAGCTTTCTTT
CASSFTGTEAFF
>TRBD1|-|TRBV5-1|TRBJ1-3|15
TGCGCCAGCAGCTTCGGACAGGGCCAGGGAAACACCATATATTTT
CASSFGQGQGNTIYF
>TRBD1|-|TRBV24-1|TRBJ1-2|13
TGTGCCACCAGTGACTGGACAGGGACTGGCTACACCTTC
CATSDWTGTGYTF
>-|-|TRBV5-1|TRBJ2-3|12
TGCGCCAGCGGCGGGACAGCAGATACGCAGTATTTT
CASGGTADTQYF
>TRBD1|-|TRBV7-2|TRBJ1-5|15
TGTGCCAGCAGCTCCACAGGGGGCCTCAATCAGCCCCAGCATTTT
CASSSTGGLNQPQHF
>-|once|TRBV11-2|TRBJ1-4|13
TGTGCCAGCCGCCCGCACGGGGATGAAAAACTGTTTTTT
CASRPHGDEKLFF
>-|once|TRBV30|TRBJ1-2|14
TGTGCCTGGAGTCCCGGCAGGCGTGACTATGGCTACACCTTC
CAWSPGRRDYGYTF
>-|-|TRBV30|TRBJ1-6|14
TGTGCCTGGAGTCATGGTCGGGAAAATTCACCCCTCCACTTT
CAWSHGRENSPLHF
>-|-|TRBV30|TRBJ1-1|16
TGTGCCTGGAGTGTACGGCTGGACAGAGGCGGTACTGAAGCTTTCTTT
CAWSVRLDRGGTEAFF
>-|-|TRBV3-1/TRBV3-2|TRBJ1-4|14
TGTGCCAGCAGCCTTCAGGGCAAGAATGAAAAACTGTTTTTT
CASSLQGKNEKLFF
>-|-|TRBV5-4|TRBJ2-5|15
TGTGCCAGCAGCTTGGGGGGGACTGTCCAAGAGACCCAGTACTTC
CASSLGGTVQETQYF
>TRBD1|-|TRBV2|TRBJ2-5|13
TGTGCCAGCAGAAGACAGGGGCCGGAGACCCAGTACTTC
CASRRQGPETQYF
>-|-|TRBV6-2/TRBV6-3|TRBJ1-2|13
TGTGCCAGCAGTCCCCAGGGTGGCTATGGCTACACCTTC
CASSPQGGYGYTF